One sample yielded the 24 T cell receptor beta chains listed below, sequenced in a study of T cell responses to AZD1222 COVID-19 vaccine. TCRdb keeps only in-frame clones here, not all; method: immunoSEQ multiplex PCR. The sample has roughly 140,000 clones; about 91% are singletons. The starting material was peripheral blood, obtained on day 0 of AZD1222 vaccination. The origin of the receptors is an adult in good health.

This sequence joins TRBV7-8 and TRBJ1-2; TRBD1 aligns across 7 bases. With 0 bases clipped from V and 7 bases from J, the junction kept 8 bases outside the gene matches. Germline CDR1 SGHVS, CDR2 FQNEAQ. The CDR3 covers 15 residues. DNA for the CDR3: TGTGCCAGCAGCTTAGCCATGGGAGGGGGCTCTGGCTACACCTTC. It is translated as CASSLAMGGGSGYTF.

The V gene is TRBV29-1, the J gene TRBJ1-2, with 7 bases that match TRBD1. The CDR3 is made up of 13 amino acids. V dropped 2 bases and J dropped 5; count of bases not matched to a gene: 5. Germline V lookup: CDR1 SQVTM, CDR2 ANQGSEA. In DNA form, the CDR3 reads TGCAGCGTTGAACCGCCAGGGGGGTATGGCTACACCTTC. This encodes CSVEPPGGYGYTF.

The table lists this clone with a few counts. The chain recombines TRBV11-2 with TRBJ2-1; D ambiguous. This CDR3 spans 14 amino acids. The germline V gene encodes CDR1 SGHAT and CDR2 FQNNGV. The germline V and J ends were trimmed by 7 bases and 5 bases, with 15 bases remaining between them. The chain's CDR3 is CASTYGGFDNEQFF. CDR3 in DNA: TGTGCCAGCACCTACGGTGGCTTTGACAATGAGCAGTTCTTC.

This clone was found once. The chain's CDR3 is CSVGTGYGYTF. In DNA form, the CDR3 reads TGCAGCGTGGGGACAGGTTACGGCTACACCTTC. This chain links TRBV29-1 with TRBJ1-2; 8 nucleotides align to TRBD1. Germline-derived CDR1 and CDR2 are SQVTM and ANQGSEA. After removal of 6 bases from V and 8 bases from J, the junction contained 5 bases not matched to a gene. This CDR3 is built from 11 residues.

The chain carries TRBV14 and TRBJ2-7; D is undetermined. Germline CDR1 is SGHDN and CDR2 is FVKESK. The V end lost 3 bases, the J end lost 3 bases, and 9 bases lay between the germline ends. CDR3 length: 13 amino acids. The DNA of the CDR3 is TGTGCCAGCAGCCAGGTCGGCCTCTACGAGCAGTACTTC. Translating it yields CASSQVGLYEQYF.

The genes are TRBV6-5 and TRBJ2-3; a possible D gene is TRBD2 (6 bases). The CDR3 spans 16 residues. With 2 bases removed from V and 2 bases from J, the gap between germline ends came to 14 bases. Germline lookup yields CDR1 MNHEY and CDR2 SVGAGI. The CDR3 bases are TGTGCCAGCAGTTACGGAGGCGGGACCTACACAGATACGCAGTATTTT. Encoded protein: CASSYGGGTYTDTQYF.

CDR3 sequence: CASSWEQGISHEQFF. The CDR3 bases are TGTGCCAGCAGCTGGGAACAGGGTATCTCCCATGAGCAGTTCTTC. This chain joins TRBV7-9 and TRBJ2-1, with D possibly TRBD1 on 6 matching bases. CDR3 length: 15 amino acids. V dropped 4 bases and J dropped 8 bases, with 18 bases sitting between them. Per germline, CDR1 SEHNR and CDR2 FQNEAQ (reference sequence).

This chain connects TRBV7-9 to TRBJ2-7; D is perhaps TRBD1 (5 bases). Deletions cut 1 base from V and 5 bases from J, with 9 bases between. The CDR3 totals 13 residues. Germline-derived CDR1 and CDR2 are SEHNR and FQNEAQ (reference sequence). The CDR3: CASSLVQGDEQYF. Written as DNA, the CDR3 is TGTGCCAGCAGCTTAGTCCAGGGCGACGAGCAGTACTTC.

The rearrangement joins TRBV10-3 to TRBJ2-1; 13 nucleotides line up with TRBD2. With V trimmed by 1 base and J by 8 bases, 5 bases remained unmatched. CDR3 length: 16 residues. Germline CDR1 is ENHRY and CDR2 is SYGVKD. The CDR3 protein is CAISELRTSGGDEQFF. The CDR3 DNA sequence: TGTGCCATCAGTGAGTTAAGGACTAGCGGGGGCGATGAGCAGTTCTTC.

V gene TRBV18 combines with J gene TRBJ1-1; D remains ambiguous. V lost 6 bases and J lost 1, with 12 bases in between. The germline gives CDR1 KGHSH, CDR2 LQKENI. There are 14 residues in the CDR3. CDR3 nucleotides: TGTGCCAGCTCGCTCCGGGCCAGGAACACTGAAGCTTTCTTT. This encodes CASSLRARNTEAFF. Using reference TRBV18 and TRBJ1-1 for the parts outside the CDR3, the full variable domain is NAGVMQNPRHLVRRRGQEARLRCSPMKGHSHVYWYRQLPEEGLKFMVYLQKENIIDESGMPKERFSAEFPKEGPSILRIQQVVRGDSAAYFCASSLRARNTEAFFGQGTRLTVV.

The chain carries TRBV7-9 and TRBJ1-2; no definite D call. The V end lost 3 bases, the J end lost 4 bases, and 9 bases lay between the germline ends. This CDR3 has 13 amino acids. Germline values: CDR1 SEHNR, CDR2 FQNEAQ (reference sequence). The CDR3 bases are TGTGCCAGCAGCTTCCTTCCTGGCTATGGCTACACCTTC. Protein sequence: CASSFLPGYGYTF.

The CDR3 is CASSRATHEQFF. DNA for the CDR3: TGTGCCAGCTCAAGAGCTACTCATGAGCAGTTCTTC. The chain uses TRBV18 and TRBJ2-1; no reliable D call. V lost 5 bases, J lost 8 bases, and 10 bases lay in between. CDR1 and CDR2 (germline): KGHSH, LQKENI. The CDR3 extends over 12 amino acids.

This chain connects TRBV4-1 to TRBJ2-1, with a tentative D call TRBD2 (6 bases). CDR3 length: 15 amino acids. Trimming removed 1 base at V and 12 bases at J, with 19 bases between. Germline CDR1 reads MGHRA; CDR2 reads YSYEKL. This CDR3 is CASSQGDERDSRQFF. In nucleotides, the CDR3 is TGCGCCAGCAGCCAAGGAGACGAAAGGGACTCGAGGCAGTTCTTC.

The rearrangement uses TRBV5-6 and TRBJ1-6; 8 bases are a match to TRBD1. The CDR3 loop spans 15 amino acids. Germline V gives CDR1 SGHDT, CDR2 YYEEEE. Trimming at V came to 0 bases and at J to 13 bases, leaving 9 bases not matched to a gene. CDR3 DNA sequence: TGTGCCAGCAGCTTGGCGGGACAGGAGGGTATTCCCCTCCACTTT. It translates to CASSLAGQEGIPLHF.

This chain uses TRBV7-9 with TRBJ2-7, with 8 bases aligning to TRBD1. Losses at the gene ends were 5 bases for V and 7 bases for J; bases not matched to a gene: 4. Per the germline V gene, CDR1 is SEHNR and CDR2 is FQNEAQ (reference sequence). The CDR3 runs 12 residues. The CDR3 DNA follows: TGTGCCAGCAGCCGGACAGGGCGAGAGCAGTACTTC. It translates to CASSRTGREQYF.

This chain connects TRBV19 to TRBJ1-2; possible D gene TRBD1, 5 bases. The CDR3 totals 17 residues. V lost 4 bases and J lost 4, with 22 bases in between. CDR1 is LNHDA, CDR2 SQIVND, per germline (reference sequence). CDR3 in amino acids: CASSRESTSTASYGYTF. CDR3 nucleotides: TGTGCCAGTAGTAGGGAGTCTACCTCGACAGCCAGCTATGGCTACACCTTC.

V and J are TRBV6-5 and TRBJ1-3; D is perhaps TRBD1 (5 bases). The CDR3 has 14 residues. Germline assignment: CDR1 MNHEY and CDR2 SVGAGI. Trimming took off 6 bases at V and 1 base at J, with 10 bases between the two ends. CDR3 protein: CASRVGTSGNTIYF. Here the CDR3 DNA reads TGTGCCAGCAGGGTCGGGACTTCTGGAAACACCATATATTTT.

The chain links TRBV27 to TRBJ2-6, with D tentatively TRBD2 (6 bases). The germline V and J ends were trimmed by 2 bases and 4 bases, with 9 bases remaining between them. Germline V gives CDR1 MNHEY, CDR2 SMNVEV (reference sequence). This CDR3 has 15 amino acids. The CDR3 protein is CASSLRGNGANVLTF. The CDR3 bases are TGTGCCAGCAGTTTACGGGGGAACGGGGCCAACGTCCTGACTTTC.

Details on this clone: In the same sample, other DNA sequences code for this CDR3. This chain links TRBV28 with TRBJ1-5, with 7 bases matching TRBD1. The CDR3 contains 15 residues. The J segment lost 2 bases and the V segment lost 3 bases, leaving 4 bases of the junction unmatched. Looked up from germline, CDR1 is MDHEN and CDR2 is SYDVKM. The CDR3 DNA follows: TGTGCCAGCAGTTTTCCAGGGGGAGGCAATCAGCCCCAGCATTTT. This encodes CASSFPGGGNQPQHF. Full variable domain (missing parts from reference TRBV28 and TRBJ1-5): DVKVTQSSRYLVKRTGEKVFLECVQDMDHENMFWYRQDPGLGLRLIYFSYDVKMKEKGDIPEGYSVSREKKERFSLILESASTNQTSMYLCASSFPGGGNQPQHFGDGTRLSIL.

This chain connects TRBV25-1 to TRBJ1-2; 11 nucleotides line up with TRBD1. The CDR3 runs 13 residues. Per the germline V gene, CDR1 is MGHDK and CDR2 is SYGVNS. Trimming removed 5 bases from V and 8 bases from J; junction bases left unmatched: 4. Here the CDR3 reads CASSRTGGTGYTF. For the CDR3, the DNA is TGTGCCAGCAGTCGGACAGGGGGCACGGGCTACACCTTC.

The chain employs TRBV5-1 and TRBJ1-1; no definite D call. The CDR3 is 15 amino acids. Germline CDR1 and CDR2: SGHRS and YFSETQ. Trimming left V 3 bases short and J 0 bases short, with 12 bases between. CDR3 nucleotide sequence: TGCGCCAGCAGCTCCAAGGCGGACCTGAACACTGAAGCTTTCTTT. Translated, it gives CASSSKADLNTEAFF.

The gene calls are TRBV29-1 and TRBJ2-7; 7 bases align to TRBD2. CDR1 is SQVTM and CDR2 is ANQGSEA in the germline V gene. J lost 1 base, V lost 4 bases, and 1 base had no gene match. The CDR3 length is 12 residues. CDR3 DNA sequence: TGCAGCGTTGCGGGACTATCCTACGAGCAGTACTTC. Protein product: CSVAGLSYEQYF.

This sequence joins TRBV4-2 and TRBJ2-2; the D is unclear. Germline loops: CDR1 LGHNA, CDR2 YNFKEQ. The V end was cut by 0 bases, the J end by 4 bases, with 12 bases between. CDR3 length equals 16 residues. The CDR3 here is CASSQDLGVGTGELFF. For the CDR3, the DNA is TGTGCCAGCAGCCAAGATCTCGGAGTTGGCACCGGGGAGCTGTTTTTT.

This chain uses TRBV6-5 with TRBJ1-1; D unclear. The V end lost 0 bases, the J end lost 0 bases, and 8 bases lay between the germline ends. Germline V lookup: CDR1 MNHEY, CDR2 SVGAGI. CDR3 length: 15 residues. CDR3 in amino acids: CASSYSRVLNTEAFF. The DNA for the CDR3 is TGTGCCAGCAGTTACTCGAGGGTTTTGAACACTGAAGCTTTCTTT.